The rows below give T cell receptor beta chains drawn from one sample of a study of T cell changes during pregnancy in multiple sclerosis. Clones were sequenced by immunoSEQ multiplex PCR, and TCRdb holds only the in-frame ones, with some missing. Of about 39,000 clones in the sample, 75% to 95% were seen once. Material: CD4+ T cells from peripheral blood mononuclear cells, obtained after pregnancy. The receptors come from a female donor in good health, enrolled as a control in a pregnancy study. Each CDR3 is given with its conserved first and last residue. A D gene is named only where the DNA matches it firmly. Some rows have no size entry. The others give once, few or many, or a class for an expanded clone.

d_call clone_size j_call v_call cdr3_nt cdr3_aa
. . TRBJ1-5 TRBV7-7 TGTGCTAGCAGCCCCCCTAGACGGGGGTTTCAGCCCCAGCATTTT CASSPPRRGFQPQHF
. . TRBJ1-2 TRBV28 TGTGCCAGCAGTTTCGGGGGCTATGGCTACACCTTC CASSFGGYGYTF
. . TRBJ1-6 TRBV28 TGTGCCAGCAGCCCCCTGGACAGAAATAATTCACCCCTCCACTTT CASSPLDRNNSPLHF
TRBD2 . TRBJ2-1 TRBV19 TGTGCCAGCAGAATTAGCGGGACTCCCGACAATGAGCAGTTCTTC CASRISGTPDNEQFF
TRBD2 once TRBJ2-5 TRBV28 TGTGCCAGCAGTCCTTGGACTAGCGGGAGGGCGGAGACCCAGTACTTC CASSPWTSGRAETQYF
. . TRBJ2-5 TRBV6-5 TGTGCCAGCAGTTACGTGGGGGGAGAGACCCAGTACTTC CASSYVGGETQYF
. . TRBJ1-1 TRBV11-2 TGTGCCAGCAGCTTAGTGGGTTGGAGGGGCACCAACACTGAAGCTTTCTTT CASSLVGWRGTNTEAFF
. . TRBJ1-1 TRBV7-9 TGTGCCAGCAGCTTAGCCCCTCCCGGGGGGAACACTGAAGCTTTCTTT CASSLAPPGGNTEAFF
. once TRBJ1-4 TRBV29-1 TGCAGCGTTGTGGGCCAAAGTGGTGAAAAACTGTTTTTT CSVVGQSGEKLFF
TRBD1 . TRBJ2-1 TRBV29-1 TGCAGCGTGAGGCGGGGACAGGTGCAGGGTGAGCAGTTCTTC CSVRRGQVQGEQFF
TRBD2 . TRBJ2-7 TRBV28 TGTGCCAGCAGAACCGGGACTAGCCCCTACGAGCAGTACTTC CASRTGTSPYEQYF
TRBD1 . TRBJ2-3 TRBV4-1 TGCGCCAGCAAGGACAGGCCCCTCACAGATACGCAGTATTTT CASKDRPLTDTQYF
. . TRBJ2-3 TRBV7-3 TGTGCCAGCAGCTTAAGCGGGGGCACAGATACGCAGTATTTT CASSLSGGTDTQYF
TRBD1 . TRBJ2-1 TRBV11-3 TGTGCCAGCTCAACCGGGACAGGGTACAATGAGCAGTTCTTC CASSTGTGYNEQFF
TRBD1 few TRBJ2-7 TRBV6-1 TGTGCCAGCAGCTACAGGGGGCCGTGGTACGAGCAGTACTTC CASSYRGPWYEQYF
. . TRBJ1-3 TRBV15 TGTGCCACCACTAGGTCCCGCACCTCTGGAAACACCATATATTTT CATTRSRTSGNTIYF
. . TRBJ1-1 TRBV9 TGTGCCAGCAGCGACTTGAACACTGAAGCTTTCTTT CASSDLNTEAFF
. . TRBJ1-1 TRBV6-5 TGTGCCAGCAGTTACGGCAGGGGTACCACTGAAGCTTTCTTT CASSYGRGTTEAFF
TRBD1 . TRBJ1-5 TRBV28 TGTGCCAGCAGAAATCGACAGGGGAGGGATCAGCCCCAGCATTTT CASRNRQGRDQPQHF
TRBD1 . TRBJ2-7 TRBV28 TGTGCCAGCAATTTAGGCCAAATACGGGACAGGATGTACGAGCAGTACTTC CASNLGQIRDRMYEQYF
TRBD1 . TRBJ2-7 TRBV10-3 TGTGCCATCAGACAGACAGGGGGGGCCTACGAGCAGTACTTC CAIRQTGGAYEQYF
TRBD1 . TRBJ1-6 TRBV5-4 TGTGCCAGCAGTTCCGGGACAGAAATTTCTCCCCTCCACTTT CASSSGTEISPLHF
. . TRBJ1-4 TRBV25-1 TGTGCCAGCAGTGACGGACTCTCAACTAATGAAAAACTGTTTTTT CASSDGLSTNEKLFF
. . TRBJ2-2 TRBV7-9 TGTGCCAGCAGCTTCGGGAGCCCCGGGGAGCTGTTTTTT CASSFGSPGELFF
. . TRBJ1-1 TRBV15 TGTGCCACCAGCAGAGATAAGATTTGGGGGGGTGGCACTGAAGCTTTCTTT CATSRDKIWGGGTEAFF
. . TRBJ1-4 TRBV29-1 TGCAGCGTAAGCCGCCAGGGAGGCGAAAAACTGTTTTTT CSVSRQGGEKLFF
TRBD1 . TRBJ1-1 TRBV7-9 TGTGCCAGCAGCCCACGGACAGGGTACACTGAAGCTTTCTTT CASSPRTGYTEAFF
. . TRBJ2-1 TRBV6-1 TGTGCCATTTACGGGACTCTCTACAATGAGCAGTTCTTC CAIYGTLYNEQFF
. once TRBJ1-6 TRBV10-3 TGTGCCATCAGTGATCAGGGGCTGGGAAATTCACCCCTCCACTTT CAISDQGLGNSPLHF
TRBD2 once TRBJ2-3 TRBV4-2 TGTGCCAGCAGCCGGAGGCCGACTAGCGGGGCAGATTATACGCAGTATTTT CASSRRPTSGADYTQYF
TRBD1 once TRBJ2-3 TRBV7-2 TGTGCCAGCAGCCCATATACAGGGGGCGCGACAGATACGCAGTATTTT CASSPYTGGATDTQYF
. . TRBJ2-5 TRBV7-7 TGTGCCAGCAGCTTAAGATTCGCGTCTCGAGGACAAGAGACCCAGTACTTC CASSLRFASRGQETQYF
TRBD2 . TRBJ2-5 TRBV5-1 TGCGCCAGCAGATTAGCGGGAAAAGAGACCCAGTACTTC CASRLAGKETQYF
. . TRBJ1-2 TRBV23-1 TGCGCCAGATCTCTGACGGCGGCGCTCGCTCCACCACGGCATGACTCGGGCTACACCTTC CARSLTAALAPPRHDSGYTF
TRBD2 once TRBJ2-2 TRBV7-3 TGTGCCAGCAGCTTAGCGGGAGGGAACACCGGGGAGCTGTTTTTT CASSLAGGNTGELFF
. . TRBJ2-5 TRBV30 TGTGCCTGGAAAAATAGCGGGACAGTACAAGAGACCCAGTACTTC CAWKNSGTVQETQYF
. . TRBJ1-3 TRBV25-1 TGTGCCAGCAGTGTATACCGGGACAAGGGAAACACCATATATTTT CASSVYRDKGNTIYF
. . TRBJ2-5 TRBV5-1 TGCGCCAGCAGCTTGGCGGGAGAACAAGAGACCCAGTACTTC CASSLAGEQETQYF
. . TRBJ1-3 TRBV6-6 TGTGCCAGCAGGGTAGCGGGAGGAAACACCATATATTTT CASRVAGGNTIYF
TRBD2 once TRBJ2-5 TRBV9 TGTGCCAGCAGCACTCTAGCGGGAGGACAAGAGACCCAGTACTTC CASSTLAGGQETQYF
. . TRBJ2-1 TRBV10-3 TGTGCCATCAGTGAGGGAGCCCAGACCTACAATGAGCAGTTCTTC CAISEGAQTYNEQFF
TRBD1 . TRBJ1-3 TRBV7-9 TGTGCCAGCAGCTTGGCAGGGGGCAGTGGAAACACCATATATTTT CASSLAGGSGNTIYF
TRBD2 . TRBJ2-2 TRBV2 TGTGCCAGCAGCAAGGGACTAGCGGGAGTTTTCGGGGAGCTGTTTTTT CASSKGLAGVFGELFF
. . TRBJ2-2 TRBV7-6 TGTGCCAGCAGCTTAGAACAGGGTGCCGGGTCCGGGGAGCTGTTTTTT CASSLEQGAGSGELFF
. . TRBJ1-1 TRBV10-3 TGTGCCACTCATACAGGGACGAACACTGAAGCTTTCTTT CATHTGTNTEAFF
TRBD1 . TRBJ1-1 TRBV7-9 TGTGCCAGCAGCCCCCAGGGGGGAAAAACTGAAGCTTTCTTT CASSPQGGKTEAFF
TRBD2 . TRBJ2-5 TRBV2 TGTGCCGCCCGAACGGGACTAGCATCGGAGACCCAGTACTTC CAARTGLASETQYF
TRBD1 . TRBJ1-4 TRBV6-1 TGTGCCAGCAGATGGACAGGTGAAAAACTGTTTTTT CASRWTGEKLFF
TRBD1 . TRBJ1-4 TRBV6-5 TGTGCCAGCAGTACCGGGACAGGGTTTGAAAAACTGTTTTTT CASSTGTGFEKLFF
. . TRBJ1-1 TRBV9 TGTGCCAGCAGCGTAGACCCTCGGGTTACGAACACTGAAGCTTTCTTT CASSVDPRVTNTEAFF
TRBD1 . TRBJ1-1 TRBV23-1 TGCGCCAGCAGTCAAGCCACCGGGACAGGGGTGACAAAGGGTCGTTGGCACACTGAAGCTTTCTTT CASSQATGTGVTKGRWHTEAFF
. . TRBJ1-4 TRBV4-2 TGTGCCAGCAGCCAAGATTATCAGGGGGAAAAACTGTTTTTT CASSQDYQGEKLFF
. . TRBJ1-2 TRBV2 TGTGCCAGCCACAGGGTGAGGGGCTACACCTTC CASHRVRGYTF
. . TRBJ2-1 TRBV10-3 TGTGCCATCAGTGAGTCCACTGGCGGACTATACAATGAGCAGTTCTTC CAISESTGGLYNEQFF
TRBD2 . TRBJ2-1 TRBV5-5 TGTGCCAGCAGCCGTGGTAGCGGGGGGGACCTAGGCGAGCAGTTCTTC CASSRGSGGDLGEQFF